This entry concerns a single TCR beta chain. This clone's antigen is unknown. No base qualities exist here, and no much larger clone lies one base off it. From its cysteine to its phenylalanine, the CDR3 spans 14 amino acids. The CDR3 DNA has 42 bases and is translated from base 1. Germline trimming: 6 bases from V, 2 bases from J; junction bases outside gene matches: 6. The CDR1 and CDR2 encoded by the germline V gene (reference sequence) are DFQATT and SNEGSKA. Reads for this sample came from an Illumina HiSeq 2500. Quantitative 5'-RACE with molecular barcodes was used to prepare TCR beta libraries. The study's processing was this. A new computational method, built on a probabilistic model of VDJ rearrangement, was used to identify disease-linked TCR variants. The raw public data were reprocessed by TCRdb itself: fastp quality trimming at Q25, MiXCR clonotype calling, in-frame beta chains only. Entries that share a CDR3 protein sequence are merged under the most common genes and DNA. V and J calls and clone size were set by TCRdb, not the authors. The sample table shows roughly 130,000 distinct CDR3 sequences, and about an eighth are seen once. The top ten hold approximately 3% of the sample.

This sample is drawn from a study of CD8 T cells in ankylosing spondylitis (dated by TCRdb to 2016 to 2017). Context from the whole study: To find TCR variants linked to disease, the study profiled T cell receptor beta repertoires in ankylosing spondylitis patients and healthy donors. Peripheral blood was sampled, and synovial fluid was also collected from ankylosing spondylitis patients. The full study cohort comprised roughly 24 ankylosing spondylitis patients and approximately 100 healthy donors.

Summary of the overall study and its limitations: The disease-linked clones had a CD8+ phenotype and were found at relatively low frequencies in peripheral blood. Some TCR beta motif variants had previously been reported in synovial fluid and blood of reactive arthritis patients, which suggested common disease-initiation mechanisms. A TCR beta motif of several highly homologous amino acid variants appeared characteristic of blood from ankylosing spondylitis patients. According to the report, matched synovial fluid samples from ankylosing spondylitis patients were significantly enriched for the disease-linked clones.

Sequenced sample: blood, either unsorted or a sorted T cell fraction (not recorded which). The sequence was collected from a female donor with ankylosing spondylitis or in good health (not recorded which). The rearranged chain carries TRBV20-1 and TRBJ1-2; 10 of the junction bases match TRBD1. In nucleotide form, the sequence is TGCAGTGCGGGTAGGGGACAGGGGAACTATGGCTACACCTTC. This codes for CSAGRGQGNYGYTF.